This TCR beta chain was identified during a study of identical twins. With regard to this clonotype: Antigen: not known.

TCRdb ran MiXCR on the 5' RACE reads and lists one entry per CDR3 protein. The sample holds about 210,000 distinct CDR3 sequences; roughly 9.4% are singletons and the top ten take about 5.2%. Every one of the donors was a healthy Caucasian. CDR1 and CDR2 (germline): SEHNR, FQNEAQ (reference sequence). This CDR3 has 15 residues. The V and J ends lost 5 bases and 7 bases respectively, with 15 bases between them. Study-wide points: For monozygotic twins, models underestimated out-of-frame TCR alpha sharing. Researchers caution that invariant MAIT and iNKT cells could partly confound zero-insertion analyses. The analysis was cross-sectional rather than longitudinal within donors.

The chain couples TRBV7-9 to TRBJ1-6, with D possibly being TRBD1 (5 bases). Sequenced input: memory (CD45RO+) T cells sorted from blood. This receptor was taken from a woman under 30 in good health. The CDR3 loop is CASSGGADGNSPLHF. In DNA, the CDR3 is TGTGCCAGCAGCGGCGGGGCGGACGGGAATTCACCCCTCCACTTT.